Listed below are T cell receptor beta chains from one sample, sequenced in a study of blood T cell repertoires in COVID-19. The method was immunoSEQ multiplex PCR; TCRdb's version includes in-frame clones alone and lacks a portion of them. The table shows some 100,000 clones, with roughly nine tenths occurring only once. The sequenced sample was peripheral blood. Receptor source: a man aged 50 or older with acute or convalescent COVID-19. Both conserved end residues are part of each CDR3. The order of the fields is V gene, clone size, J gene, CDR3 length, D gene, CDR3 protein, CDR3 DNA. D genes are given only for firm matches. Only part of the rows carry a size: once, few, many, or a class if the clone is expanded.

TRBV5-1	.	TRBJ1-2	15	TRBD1	CASSLPGTGGLGYTF	TGCGCCAGCAGCTTGCCCGGGACAGGGGGCCTTGGCTACACCTTC
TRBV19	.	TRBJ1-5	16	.	CASRDPWRASNQPQHF	TGTGCCAGTCGAGACCCCTGGAGGGCAAGCAATCAGCCCCAGCATTTT
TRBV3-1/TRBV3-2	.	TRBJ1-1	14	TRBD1	CASQNRGRRTEAFF	TGTGCCAGCCAGAACAGGGGGCGCAGGACTGAAGCTTTCTTT
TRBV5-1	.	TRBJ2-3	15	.	CASSFRAGDLDTQYF	TGCGCCAGCAGCTTTAGGGCAGGGGATTTAGATACGCAGTATTTT
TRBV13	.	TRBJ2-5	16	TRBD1	CASSSPGQGVRETQYF	TGTGCCAGCAGCTCGCCCGGACAGGGGGTAAGAGAGACCCAGTACTTC
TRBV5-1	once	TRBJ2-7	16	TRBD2	CASSLGRTSGGYEQYF	TGCGCCAGCAGCTTGGGGCGGACTAGCGGGGGGTACGAGCAGTACTTC
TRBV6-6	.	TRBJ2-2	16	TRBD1	CASSTPTGGATGELFF	TGTGCCAGCAGTACTCCGACAGGGGGCGCGACCGGGGAGCTGTTTTTT
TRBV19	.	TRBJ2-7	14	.	CASSRTGSSYEQYF	TGTGCCAGTAGTCGGACGGGGAGCTCCTACGAGCAGTACTTC
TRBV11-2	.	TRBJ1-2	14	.	CASSLALGDRGYTF	TGTGCCAGCAGCTTAGCCCTAGGGGATCGGGGCTACACCTTC
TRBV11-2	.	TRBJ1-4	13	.	CASSLVVGRDLFF	TGTGCCAGCAGCTTAGTCGTCGGCAGGGATCTGTTTTTT
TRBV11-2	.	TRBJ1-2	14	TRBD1	CAAGGTGGYYGYTF	TGTGCCGCGGGGGGGACAGGAGGTTACTATGGCTACACCTTC
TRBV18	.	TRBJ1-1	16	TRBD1	CASSPRDRGDGAEAFF	TGTGCCAGCTCACCGAGGGACAGGGGGGATGGCGCTGAAGCTTTCTTT
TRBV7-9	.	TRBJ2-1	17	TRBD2	CASSPRGIGSGGNEQFF	TGTGCCAGCAGTCCACGAGGTATAGGTAGCGGGGGAAATGAGCAGTTCTTC
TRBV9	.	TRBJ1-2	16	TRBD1	CASSVEKDRGDYGYTF	TGTGCCAGCAGCGTAGAGAAAGACAGGGGAGACTATGGCTACACCTTC
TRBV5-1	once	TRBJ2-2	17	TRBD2	CASSLGRLAANTGELFF	TGCGCCAGCAGCTTGGGGCGGCTAGCGGCGAACACCGGGGAGCTGTTTTTT
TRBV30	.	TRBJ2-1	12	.	CAWRDAGNEQFF	TGTGCCTGGAGGGATGCAGGCAATGAGCAGTTCTTC
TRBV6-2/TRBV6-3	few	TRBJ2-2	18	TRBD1	CASSPSDRGPLNTGELFF	TGTGCCAGCAGTCCCTCCGACAGGGGCCCTTTGAACACCGGGGAGCTGTTTTTT
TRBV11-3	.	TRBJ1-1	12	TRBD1	CASSLRQGAAFF	TGTGCCAGCAGCCTCCGACAGGGGGCGGCTTTCTTT
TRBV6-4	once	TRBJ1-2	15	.	CASSDRTDENYGYTF	TGTGCCAGCAGTGACCGGACAGATGAGAACTATGGCTACACCTTC
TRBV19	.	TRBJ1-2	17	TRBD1	CASSISLSGRGKNGYTF	TGTGCCAGTAGTATAAGTTTATCAGGCAGGGGGAAAAATGGCTACACCTTC
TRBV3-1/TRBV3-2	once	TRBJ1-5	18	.	CASSHAGGRHGGNQPQHF	TGTGCCAGCAGCCACGCGGGGGGGAGACACGGTGGAAATCAGCCCCAGCATTTT
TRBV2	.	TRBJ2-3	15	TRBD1	CASSEDRGAGDTQYF	TGTGCCAGCAGTGAAGACAGGGGCGCGGGAGATACGCAGTATTTT
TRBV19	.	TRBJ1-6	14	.	CASRRSGLDSPLHF	TGTGCCAGCCGCCGGTCCGGACTCGATTCACCCCTCCACTTT
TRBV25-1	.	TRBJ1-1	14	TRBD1	CASSDRGQSTEAFF	TGTGCCAGCTCGGACAGGGGCCAGAGTACTGAAGCTTTCTTT
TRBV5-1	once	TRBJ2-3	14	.	CASSSSGFKDTQYF	TGCGCCAGCAGCTCTTCGGGGTTTAAGGATACGCAGTATTTT
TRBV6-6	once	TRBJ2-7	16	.	CASRDRDSASPHEQYF	TGTGCCAGCAGGGATCGGGACTCCGCCTCCCCCCACGAGCAGTACTTC
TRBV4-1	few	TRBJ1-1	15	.	CASSQGSGLMAEAFF	TGCGCCAGCAGCCAAGGTTCAGGCCTGATGGCTGAAGCTTTCTTT
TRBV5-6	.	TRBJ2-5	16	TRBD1	CASSLGAGQGQETQYF	TGTGCCAGCAGCTTAGGTGCGGGACAGGGCCAAGAGACCCAGTACTTC
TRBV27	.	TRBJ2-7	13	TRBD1	CASRWTGGYEQYF	TGTGCCAGCAGATGGACAGGGGGCTACGAGCAGTACTTC
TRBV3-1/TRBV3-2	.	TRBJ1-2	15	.	CASSQGRLGSYGYTF	TGTGCCAGCAGCCAAGGAAGACTCGGTTCTTATGGCTACACCTTC
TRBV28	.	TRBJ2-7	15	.	CASSTSQGRRYEQYF	TGTGCCAGCAGCACCTCCCAGGGGAGACGCTACGAGCAGTACTTC
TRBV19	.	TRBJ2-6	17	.	CASSVQGTLSGANVLTF	TGTGCCAGTAGTGTACAGGGTACTCTTTCTGGGGCCAACGTCCTGACTTTC
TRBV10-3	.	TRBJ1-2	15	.	CAISPGLTSNYGYTF	TGTGCCATCAGTCCAGGGCTAACCTCTAACTATGGCTACACCTTC
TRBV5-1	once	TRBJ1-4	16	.	CASSSGSAATNEKLFF	TGCGCCAGCAGCTCCGGGTCGGCTGCAACTAATGAAAAACTGTTTTTT
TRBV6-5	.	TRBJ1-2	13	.	CASRLDSAYGYTF	TGTGCCAGCAGGCTTGACAGCGCTTATGGCTACACCTTC
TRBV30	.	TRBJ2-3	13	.	CAWSVRRGDTQYF	TGTGCCTGGAGTGTACGCAGGGGAGATACGCAGTATTTT
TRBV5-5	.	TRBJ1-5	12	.	CASSEGGQPQHF	TGTGCCAGCAGCGAGGGTGGTCAGCCCCAGCATTTT
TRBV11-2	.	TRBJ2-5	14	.	CASSLRAGQETQYF	TGTGCCAGCAGCTTAAGGGCGGGGCAAGAGACCCAGTACTTC
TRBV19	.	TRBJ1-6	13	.	CASSIVTDSPLHF	TGTGCCAGTAGTATAGTAACGGATTCACCCCTCCACTTT
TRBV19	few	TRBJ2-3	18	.	CASSMGFQGQGVQDTQYF	TGTGCCAGTAGTATGGGATTCCAGGGGCAGGGAGTACAAGATACGCAGTATTTT
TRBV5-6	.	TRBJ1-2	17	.	CASSFDLSGYLNYGYTF	TGTGCCAGCAGCTTCGATTTGAGCGGGTACCTGAACTATGGCTACACCTTC
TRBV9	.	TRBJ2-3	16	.	CASSVGPSTSTDTQYF	TGTGCCAGCAGCGTAGGCCCCTCTACTAGCACAGATACGCAGTATTTT
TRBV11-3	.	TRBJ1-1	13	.	CASSKQENTEAFF	TGTGCCAGCAGCAAACAGGAGAACACTGAAGCTTTCTTT
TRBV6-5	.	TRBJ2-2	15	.	CASSSLGANTGELFF	TGTGCCAGCAGTTCCTTAGGGGCGAACACCGGGGAGCTGTTTTTT
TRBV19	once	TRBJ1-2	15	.	CASSTPLGGPYGYTF	TGTGCCAGTAGTACCCCCTTGGGGGGACCGTATGGCTACACCTTC
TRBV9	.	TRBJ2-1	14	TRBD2	CASTAAGGADEQFF	TGTGCCAGCACGGCGGCGGGGGGTGCGGATGAGCAGTTCTTC
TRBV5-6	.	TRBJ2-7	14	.	CASSYGTFPYEQYF	TGTGCCAGCAGCTACGGGACTTTCCCCTACGAGCAGTACTTC
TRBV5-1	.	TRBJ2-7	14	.	CASSLGTSVYEQYF	TGCGCCAGCAGCCTCGGGACTTCCGTCTACGAGCAGTACTTC
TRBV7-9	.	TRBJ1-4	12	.	CATYRVGEKLFF	TGTGCCACCTACAGGGTGGGGGAAAAACTGTTTTTT
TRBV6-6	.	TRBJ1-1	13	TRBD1	CATTDRGSTEAFF	TGTGCCACCACGGACAGGGGGAGCACTGAAGCTTTCTTT
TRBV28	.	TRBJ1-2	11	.	CASSDAGGYTF	TGTGCCAGCAGTGACGCGGGAGGCTACACCTTC
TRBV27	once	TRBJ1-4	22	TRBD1	CASSLTPDHPGQVPGTNEKLFF	TGTGCCAGCAGCTTAACTCCCGATCATCCGGGACAGGTTCCCGGGACTAATGAAAAACTGTTTTTT
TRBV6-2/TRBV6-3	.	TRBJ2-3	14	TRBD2	CASTPGTSAGTQYF	TGTGCCAGCACCCCTGGGACTAGCGCGGGTACGCAGTATTTT
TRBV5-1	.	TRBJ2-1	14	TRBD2	CASSLASGGNEQFF	TGCGCCAGCAGCTTGGCTAGCGGGGGCAATGAGCAGTTCTTC
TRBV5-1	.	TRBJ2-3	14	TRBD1	CASSFPGGTDTQYF	TGCGCCAGCAGCTTCCCAGGGGGAACAGATACGCAGTATTTT
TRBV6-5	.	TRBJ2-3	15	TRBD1	CASRKQGASTDTQYF	TGTGCCAGCAGAAAACAGGGGGCAAGCACAGATACGCAGTATTTT
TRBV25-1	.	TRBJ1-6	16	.	CASSDTRQGKNSPLHF	TGTGCCAGCAGTGACACTCGGCAGGGGAAAAATTCACCCCTCCACTTT
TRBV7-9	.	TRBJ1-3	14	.	CASSLPGAGNTIYF	TGTGCCAGCAGCTTACCGGGGGCTGGAAACACCATATATTTT
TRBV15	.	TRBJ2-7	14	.	CATSRDRVTYEQYF	TGTGCCACCAGCAGAGACCGGGTCACCTACGAGCAGTACTTC